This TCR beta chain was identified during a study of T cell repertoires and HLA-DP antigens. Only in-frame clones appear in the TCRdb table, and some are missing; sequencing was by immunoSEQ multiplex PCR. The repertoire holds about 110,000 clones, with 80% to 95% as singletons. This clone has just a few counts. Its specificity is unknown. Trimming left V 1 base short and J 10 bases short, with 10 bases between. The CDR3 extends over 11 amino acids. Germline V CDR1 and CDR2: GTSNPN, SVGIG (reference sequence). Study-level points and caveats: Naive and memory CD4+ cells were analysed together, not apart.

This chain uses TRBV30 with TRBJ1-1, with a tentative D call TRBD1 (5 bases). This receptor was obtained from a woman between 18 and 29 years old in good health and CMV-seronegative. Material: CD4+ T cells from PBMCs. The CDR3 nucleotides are TGTGCCTGGAGTGGGGCTCAGGGAGCTTTCTTT. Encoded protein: CAWSGAQGAFF.